These 25 T cell receptor beta chains share one sample of origin, sequenced in a study of beta chain features in type 1 diabetes. Investigators reverse transcribed all isolated RNA, so they sequenced expressed TCRB transcripts. Data came from immunoSEQ multiplex PCR; TCRdb stores just in-frame clones and leaves some out. Here the sample spans approximately 400,000 clones, about 15% being singletons. The sequencing sample was made of naive CD4+ T cells from blood. These receptors originate from a woman aged 18-29 years in good health.

The V gene is TRBV13, the J gene TRBJ2-4; 8 bases agree with TRBD1. The germline V gene encodes CDR1 PRHDT and CDR2 FYEKMQ (reference sequence). There are 17 residues in the CDR3. Unmatched junction bases numbered 8, after V lost 4 bases and J lost 0 bases. The CDR3 sequence is CASSSRRTGSAKNIQYF. The CDR3 DNA follows: TGTGCCAGCAGCTCGAGGCGGACAGGGTCAGCCAAAAACATTCAGTACTTC.

The chain combines TRBV7-9 with TRBJ2-5; TRBD2 might be the D (6 bases). V was cut by 6 bases and J by 1 base, with 15 bases left in between. This CDR3 has 15 amino acids. In germline, CDR1 is SEHNR, CDR2 FQNEAQ (reference sequence). The DNA for the CDR3 is TGTGCCAGCAGACTGGGGTGGGAGGCCCAAGAGACCCAGTACTTC. Translation gives CASRLGWEAQETQYF.

This clone has only a few counts. V gene TRBV7-9 combines with J gene TRBJ2-1, with TRBD1 matching over 7 bases. From germline, CDR1 is SEHNR and CDR2 FQNEAQ (reference sequence). The CDR3 is 15 amino acids. With V trimmed by 1 base and J by 3 bases, 3 bases remained unmatched. The chain's CDR3 is CASSLGQGNYNEQFF. Here the CDR3 DNA reads TGTGCCAGCAGCTTAGGACAGGGAAACTACAATGAGCAGTTCTTC.

This clone turned up a few times. The V and J genes are TRBV29-1 and TRBJ2-6; no definite D call. This CDR3 spans 14 amino acids. With 6 bases removed from V and 0 bases from J, the gap between germline ends came to 9 bases. The germline V gene encodes CDR1 SQVTM and CDR2 ANQGSEA. The CDR3 region is CSVENISGANVLTF. The CDR3 coding sequence is TGCAGCGTGGAGAATATCTCTGGGGCCAACGTCCTGACTTTC.

The J gene is TRBJ2-1, the V gene TRBV6-5; 8 bases are shared with TRBD2. CDR1 is MNHEY and CDR2 is SVGAGI in the germline V gene. V shed 6 bases and J 9 bases; nucleotides not matched to a gene: 10. CDR3 length: 14 residues. CDR3 region: CASSRSGTRGEQFF. The DNA of the CDR3 is TGTGCCAGCAGCCGCTCCGGGACTAGGGGTGAGCAGTTCTTC.

The rearrangement uses TRBV30 and TRBJ1-5; D not resolved. Per germline, CDR1 GTSNPN and CDR2 SVGIG (reference sequence). Trimming removed 2 bases from V and 4 bases from J, with 9 bases in between. The CDR3 contains 13 residues. CDR3 nucleotides: TGTGCCTGGAGTCCCCGGGGAAATCAGCCCCAGCATTTT. This gives the protein CAWSPRGNQPQHF.

This clone came up a few times. The V and J genes are TRBV5-1 and TRBJ1-1; TRBD1 might be the D (5 bases). CDR3 length: 14 amino acids. Trimming stripped 3 bases from V and 5 bases from J, with 14 bases between. Per the germline V gene, CDR1 is SGHRS and CDR2 is YFSETQ. For the CDR3, the DNA is TGCGCCAGCAGCTCTTCACCGGGACTAACTGAAGCTTTCTTT. It translates to CASSSSPGLTEAFF.

The V gene is TRBV5-4, the J gene TRBJ1-4; D not certain. Trimming stripped 0 bases from V and 7 bases from J, with 10 bases between. Germline-derived CDR1 and CDR2 are SGHNT and YYREEE (reference sequence). CDR3 length: 14 amino acids. The CDR3 region is CASSLGEGFEKLFF. CDR3 bases: TGTGCCAGCAGCTTGGGAGAGGGTTTTGAAAAACTGTTTTTT.

The chain is built from TRBV5-1 and TRBJ1-2; no firm D call. CDR3 length: 13 amino acids. V dropped 4 bases and J dropped 2 bases, with 9 bases sitting between them. Per the germline V gene, CDR1 is SGHRS and CDR2 is YFSETQ. DNA of the CDR3: TGCGCCAGCAGCGGTTCAGTCAACTATGGCTACACCTTC. It codes for CASSGSVNYGYTF.

The rearrangement links TRBV10-3 to TRBJ2-7; 7 bases agree with TRBD1. The CDR3 is 14 residues long. Germline-derived CDR1 and CDR2 are ENHRY and SYGVKD. Unmatched junction bases numbered 9, after V lost 7 bases and J lost 3 bases. Here the CDR3 DNA reads TGTGCCATCAATATACAGGGGATGGACTACGAGCAGTACTTC. Translated: CAINIQGMDYEQYF.

This clone was detected a few times. The rearrangement links TRBV29-1 to TRBJ2-4; TRBD1 aligns across 9 bases. The V and J ends lost 7 bases and 8 bases, in that order; junction bases with no gene match: 15. The CDR3 contains 15 residues. Germline CDR1 SQVTM, CDR2 ANQGSEA. The CDR3 here is CSARGRTGVLDIQYF. The CDR3 DNA reads as TGCAGCGCCAGGGGAAGGACAGGGGTTTTGGACATTCAGTACTTC.

The table lists this clone with a few counts. The V and J genes are TRBV18 and TRBJ1-5; D call uncertain. Per germline, CDR1 KGHSH and CDR2 LQKENI. The CDR3 contains 16 residues. The V gene lost 2 bases and the J gene lost 8 bases, with 19 bases spanning the gap. The CDR3 region has the DNA TGTGCCAGCTCACCATACTTACAATCGGGTTTGAAGCCCCAGCATTTT. Its translation is CASSPYLQSGLKPQHF.

This clone was recorded once. The chain uses TRBV6-6 and TRBJ1-2, with D unresolved. The ends were cut back, 5 bases at V and 4 bases at J, with 17 bases in the middle. The CDR3 spans 15 residues. In germline, CDR1 is MNHNY, CDR2 SVGAGI (reference sequence). The DNA for the CDR3 is TGTGCCAGCAGTCTGTTTCAGGCCTCCCGCTATGGCTACACCTTC. It translates to CASSLFQASRYGYTF.

This clone was picked up a small number of times. The J gene is TRBJ2-1, the V gene TRBV4-1, with 13 bases identical to TRBD2. V shed 4 bases and J 1 base; nucleotides not matched to a gene: 10. Germline-derived CDR1 and CDR2 are MGHRA and YSYEKL. The CDR3 extends over 19 amino acids. CDR3 in amino acids: CASSPGLAGYGRSYNEQFF. The CDR3 DNA is TGCGCCAGCAGCCCGGGACTAGCGGGATACGGGAGGTCCTACAATGAGCAGTTCTTC.

V is TRBV2 and J is TRBJ2-3, with 9 positions matching TRBD2. Germline loops: CDR1 SNHLY, CDR2 FYNNEI. The CDR3 consists of 18 residues. J lost 6 bases, V lost 0 bases, and 13 bases had no gene match. The CDR3 DNA reads TGTGCCAGCAGTGAAGCGTGGGCTAGCGGGGCTGCGTGGGATACGCAGTATTTT. This encodes CASSEAWASGAAWDTQYF.

This clone was found a few times. The V and J genes are TRBV6-5 and TRBJ2-3, with D tentatively TRBD2 (6 bases). Germline-derived CDR1 and CDR2 are MNHEY and SVGAGI. With 6 bases removed from V and 0 bases from J, the gap between germline ends came to 13 bases. This CDR3 region has 15 residues. The CDR3 here is CASSPRGTSTDTQYF. The CDR3 region has the DNA TGTGCCAGCAGCCCGCGGGGCACTAGCACAGATACGCAGTATTTT.

This clone was counted only a few times. The chain joins TRBV28 to TRBJ2-7; 14 bases align to TRBD2. Germline-derived CDR1 and CDR2 are MDHEN and SYDVKM. This CDR3 contains 15 residues. Trimming at V came to 6 bases and at J to 8 bases, leaving 9 bases not matched to a gene. CDR3 loop: CASSLGTSGRQKQYF. In nucleotides, the CDR3 is TGTGCCAGCAGCCTAGGGACTAGCGGGAGACAAAAGCAGTACTTC.

The chain is built from TRBV9 and TRBJ1-1; D is perhaps TRBD1 (5 bases). This CDR3 comprises 15 residues. Germline lookup yields CDR1 SGDLS and CDR2 YYNGEE. Trimming cost V 5 bases and J 1 base, with 15 bases left between them. CDR3 amino acids: CASRKQGSQNTEAFF. In nucleotides, the CDR3 is TGTGCCAGCAGAAAGCAGGGATCGCAGAACACTGAAGCTTTCTTT.

The rearrangement links TRBV10-3 to TRBJ2-4; 9 nucleotides match TRBD1. Germline lookup yields CDR1 ENHRY and CDR2 SYGVKD. V was clipped by 1 base and J by 2 bases; unmatched bases: 3. CDR3 size: 16 residues. CDR3 bases: TGTGCCATCAGTGAGTTACAGGGGGCTTCCAAAAACATTCAGTACTTC. Translated: CAISELQGASKNIQYF.

There are a few counts of this clone. This chain joins TRBV28 and TRBJ2-5, with 8 bases matching TRBD1. V lost 3 bases and J lost 5; bases outside the gene matches: 2. Germline V gene data show CDR1 as MDHEN and CDR2 as SYDVKM. CDR3 length: 13 amino acids. The CDR3 coding sequence is TGTGCCAGCAGTTTGCAGGGGGCGGAGACCCAGTACTTC. Encoded protein: CASSLQGAETQYF.

The V and J genes are TRBV20-1 and TRBJ1-2; possibly TRBD1 for D (6 bases). Germline CDR1 DFQATT, CDR2 SNEGSKA (reference sequence). Trimming removed 4 bases at V and 8 bases at J, with 11 bases between. This CDR3 is built from 11 residues. The CDR3 protein is CSATQGEGYTF. Here the CDR3 DNA reads TGCAGTGCTACACAGGGAGAAGGCTACACCTTC.

Only a few counts were recorded for this clone. The rearrangement joins TRBV19 to TRBJ2-3, with 10 positions matching TRBD2. From germline, CDR1 is LNHDA and CDR2 SQIVND (reference sequence). The CDR3 is 14 residues long. Trimming took 7 bases from V and 3 from J; bases not matched to a gene: 4. CDR3 sequence reads: CASKSGLATDTQYF. In nucleotides, the CDR3 is TGTGCCAGTAAATCGGGACTAGCGACAGATACGCAGTATTTT.

V is TRBV5-1 and J is TRBJ2-1; 9 bases match TRBD2. Germline V CDR1 and CDR2: SGHRS, YFSETQ. This CDR3 is 18 amino acids long. After removal of 0 bases from V and 9 bases from J, the junction contained 16 bases not matched to a gene. The CDR3 bases are TGCGCCAGCAGCTTGGATGCATCCGGGACTAGCATCTTTTCTGAGCAGTTCTTC. Its translation is CASSLDASGTSIFSEQFF.

This clone showed up just a few times. The chain links TRBV4-1 to TRBJ2-7; 11 nucleotides line up with TRBD1. Losses at the gene ends were 3 bases for V and 5 bases for J; bases not matched to a gene: 6. Germline V gives CDR1 MGHRA, CDR2 YSYEKL. The CDR3 contains 15 residues. CDR3 sequence reads: CASSQPGQGVHEQYF. CDR3 in DNA: TGCGCCAGCAGCCAGCCGGGACAGGGGGTCCACGAGCAGTACTTC.

This clone has a handful of counts. The chain combines TRBV30 with TRBJ2-7; D is possibly TRBD2 (6 bases). CDR3 length: 14 amino acids. CDR1 and CDR2 from the germline V gene are GTSNPN and SVGIG (reference sequence). Trimming cost V 3 bases and J 0 bases, with 12 bases left between them. The CDR3, as DNA: TGTGCCTGGAGACAAGCGGGTAGCTCCTACGAGCAGTACTTC. Translated, it gives CAWRQAGSSYEQYF.